This T cell receptor (beta chain) is drawn from a study of regulatory dendritic cells for organ transplantation. Overall study: Regulatory dendritic cells were monocyte-derived, receiving vitamin D3 on days 0 and 4 and IL-10 on day 4. Day 6 dendritic cell cultures were stimulated with LPS. General study points: The most alloreactive TCR clonotypes were found in resting memory CD8+ cells. Regulatory dendritic cells appeared to expand memory CD8+ clones less than mature ones.

Sorted subsets were CFSE-labeled and cultured roughly five days with allogeneic dendritic cells. In the case of this clone: Its antigen is not identified.

The V segment lost 5 bases and the J segment 1 base; nucleotides outside the gene matches: 9. The germline V gene encodes CDR1 SGHVS and CDR2 FNYEAQ. The length of the CDR3 is 17 residues. Clones were sequenced by immunoSEQ multiplex PCR, and TCRdb holds only the in-frame ones, with some missing. The data show under 12,000 clones, 75% seen once. Specimen: memory CD4+ T cells from blood cultured with regulatory dendritic cells. Subset defined: CD45RO+ memory T cells. The chain couples TRBV7-6 to TRBJ2-2; TRBD1 aligns across 8 bases. This receptor was obtained from a human donor in good health. CDR3 DNA: TGTGCCAGCAGCCCCCAACAGGGGGTTCTGAACACCGGGGAGCTGTTTTTT. Amino acid sequence: CASSPQQGVLNTGELFF.